A selection of T cell receptor beta chains follows, all from one sample in a study of shared clonotypes between healthy human individuals. The table came from immunoSEQ multiplex PCR; TCRdb's copy has only in-frame clones and leaves some out. The sample carries around 2,000,000 clones, roughly 95% recorded once. The material sequenced was naive CD8+ T cells sorted from blood. The receptors were sampled from a man younger than 35 in good health. CDR3s include the opening cysteine and the closing phenylalanine or tryptophan. A D gene is named only where the DNA matches it firmly. The size field is filled for only some rows; it gives once, few, many or a size class.

CDR3aa,CDR3nt,abundance,j_gene,v_gene,d_gene
CASSYSLVGTEAFF,TGTGCCAGCAGTTACTCACTTGTGGGGACTGAAGCTTTCTTT,once,TRBJ1-1,TRBV6-5,.
CASSKGLLEQYF,TGTGCCAGCAGCAAAGGACTACTCGAGCAGTACTTC,.,TRBJ2-7,TRBV21-1,.
CASNSDRADEKLFF,TGTGCCAGCAACTCGGACAGGGCGGATGAAAAACTGTTTTTT,.,TRBJ1-4,TRBV6-6,TRBD1
CASTMTGNYNEQFF,TGTGCCAGTACCATGACAGGGAACTACAATGAGCAGTTCTTC,.,TRBJ2-1,TRBV19,TRBD1
CASSQTRAYEQYF,TGCGCCAGCAGCCAAACTAGAGCCTACGAGCAGTACTTC,.,TRBJ2-7,TRBV4-1,.
CASSPRDTDSNTGELFF,TGTGCCAGCAGCCCCCGGGACACCGATTCGAACACCGGGGAGCTGTTTTTT,.,TRBJ2-2,TRBV7-9,.
CASSVGSAETYEQYF,TGTGCCAGCAGCGTAGGAAGTGCCGAAACCTACGAGCAGTACTTC,.,TRBJ2-7,TRBV9,.
CASSPLGSGRHTGELFF,TGTGCCAGCAGCCCCCTGGGTAGCGGGAGGCACACCGGGGAGCTGTTTTTT,.,TRBJ2-2,TRBV27,TRBD2
CASITIWDSDTQYF,TGTGCCAGCATCACAATCTGGGACTCAGATACGCAGTATTTT,once,TRBJ2-3,TRBV7-9,.
CASSAEQGTSYNSPLHF,TGTGCCAGCAGCGCAGAACAGGGAACCTCCTATAATTCACCCCTCCACTTT,once,TRBJ1-6,TRBV9,.
CASSLEGQETQYF,TGTGCCAGCAGTTTAGAAGGACAAGAGACCCAGTACTTC,once,TRBJ2-5,TRBV28,.
CASSGGSGRTYNEQFF,TGTGCCAGCAGCGGGGGTAGCGGGAGAACCTACAATGAGCAGTTCTTC,.,TRBJ2-1,TRBV7-8,TRBD2
CASSFGERGYEQYF,TGTGCCAGCAGTTTTGGGGAGCGGGGCTACGAGCAGTACTTC,.,TRBJ2-7,TRBV27,TRBD2
CASSRGGDYEQYF,TGTGCCAGCAGCCGCGGCGGGGACTACGAGCAGTACTTC,.,TRBJ2-7,TRBV27,.
CASSLEKNTGELFF,TGTGCCAGCAGCTTAGAAAAAAACACCGGGGAGCTGTTTTTT,.,TRBJ2-2,TRBV7-9,.
CASSPGAGPRGGNTIYF,TGTGCCAGCAGCCCCGGGGCAGGTCCTCGGGGTGGAAACACCATATATTTT,.,TRBJ1-3,TRBV27,.
CASSRPGRRNTEAFF,TGTGCCAGCAGCCGACCGGGACGGAGGAACACTGAAGCTTTCTTT,.,TRBJ1-1,TRBV27,.
CASTDRAGSPLHF,TGTGCCAGTACCGACAGGGCGGGGTCACCCCTCCACTTT,.,TRBJ1-6,TRBV19,TRBD1
CASSRTLGQLSYEQYF,TGTGCCAGCAGCCGTACCCTGGGGCAGCTATCCTACGAGCAGTACTTC,.,TRBJ2-7,TRBV28,.
CASSLGLAGGLTYEQYF,TGTGCCAGCAGCTTAGGACTAGCGGGGGGCCTAACCTACGAGCAGTACTTC,.,TRBJ2-7,TRBV7-8,TRBD2
CASSRDGSYNEQFF,TGTGCCAGCAGCCGGGACGGCTCCTACAATGAGCAGTTCTTC,.,TRBJ2-1,TRBV9,.
CASSLGHELWETQYF,TGTGCCAGCAGCTTGGGACACGAACTCTGGGAGACCCAGTACTTC,.,TRBJ2-5,TRBV7-9,.
CSVFKNTGELFF,TGCAGCGTGTTCAAAAACACCGGGGAGCTGTTTTTT,.,TRBJ2-2,TRBV29-1,.
CASSDSTGTEAFF,TGTGCCAGCAGCGACTCGACAGGGACTGAAGCTTTCTTT,.,TRBJ1-1,TRBV5-4,TRBD1
CASSQGYSYEQYF,TGCGCCAGCAGCCAGGGTTACTCCTACGAGCAGTACTTC,.,TRBJ2-7,TRBV4-3,.
CASSSPESRYEQYF,TGCGCCAGCAGCTCCCCAGAGTCTCGGTACGAGCAGTACTTC,.,TRBJ2-7,TRBV4-1,.
CASSSRLAGHNHNEQFF,TGTGCCAGCAGCTCGCGACTAGCGGGACATAACCACAATGAGCAGTTCTTC,.,TRBJ2-1,TRBV7-8,TRBD2
CASSRDAGGEQYF,TGCGCCAGCAGCCGAGATGCAGGGGGCGAGCAGTACTTC,.,TRBJ2-7,TRBV4-1,TRBD1
CASSYSAGFYEQYF,TGTGCCAGCAGTTACTCAGCGGGATTTTACGAGCAGTACTTC,.,TRBJ2-7,TRBV6-5,TRBD2
CASSSRGAPTDTQYF,TGTGCCAGCAGCAGCAGGGGCGCCCCCACAGATACGCAGTATTTT,once,TRBJ2-3,TRBV7-2,.
CASSLASLAGWDEQYF,TGTGCCAGCAGCTTAGCGTCCCTAGCGGGATGGGACGAGCAGTACTTC,.,TRBJ2-7,TRBV7-6,TRBD2
CSVADRGGQETQYF,TGCAGCGTAGCGGACAGGGGGGGACAAGAGACCCAGTACTTC,.,TRBJ2-5,TRBV29-1,TRBD1
CASSLVAPGGALDTQYF,TGCGCCAGCAGCTTGGTGGCTCCAGGGGGCGCGTTAGATACGCAGTATTTT,.,TRBJ2-3,TRBV5-1,TRBD1
CASGPIFTEDTEAFF,TGTGCCAGCGGACCAATCTTCACAGAGGACACTGAAGCTTTCTTT,.,TRBJ1-1,TRBV2,.
CASSQEKQTQFSGNTIYF,TGCGCCAGCAGCCAAGAGAAACAGACCCAATTCTCTGGAAACACCATATATTTT,once,TRBJ1-3,TRBV4-1,.
CASSFRVQHSEQYF,TGCGCCAGCAGTTTCCGGGTCCAACACTCCGAGCAGTACTTC,.,TRBJ2-7,TRBV10-2,.
CASSLLDTQYF,TGCGCCAGCAGCTTGTTAGATACGCAGTATTTT,.,TRBJ2-3,TRBV5-1,.